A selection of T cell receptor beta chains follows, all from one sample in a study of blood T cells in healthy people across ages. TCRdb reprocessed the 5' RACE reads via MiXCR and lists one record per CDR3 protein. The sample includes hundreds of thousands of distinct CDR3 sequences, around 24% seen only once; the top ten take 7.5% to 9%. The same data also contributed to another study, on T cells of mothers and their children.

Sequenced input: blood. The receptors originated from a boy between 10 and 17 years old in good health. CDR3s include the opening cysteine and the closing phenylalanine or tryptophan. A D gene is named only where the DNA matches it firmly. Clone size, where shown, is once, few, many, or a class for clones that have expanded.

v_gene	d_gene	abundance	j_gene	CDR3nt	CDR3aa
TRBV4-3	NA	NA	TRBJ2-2	TGCGCCAGCAGCCAAGTTCTGAAACAGGGCGGCGGGGAGCTGTTTTTT	CASSQVLKQGGGELFF
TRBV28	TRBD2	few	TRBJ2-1	TGTGCCAGCAGTTTATTTAGCTGGGGGACTAGCGGGAGGATCGTCAATGAGCAGTTCTTC	CASSLFSWGTSGRIVNEQFF
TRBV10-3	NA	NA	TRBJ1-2	TGTGCCATCAGGCAGGGGAGCTATGGCTACACCTTC	CAIRQGSYGYTF
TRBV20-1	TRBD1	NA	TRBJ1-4	TGCAGTGCCAGGGGACAGGTGATTAATGAAAAACTGTTTTTT	CSARGQVINEKLFF
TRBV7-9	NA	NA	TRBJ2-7	TGTGCCAGCAGCTTTAGTCCCAGCATCTTCTACGAGCAGTACTTC	CASSFSPSIFYEQYF
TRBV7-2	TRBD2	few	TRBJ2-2	TGTGCCAGCAGCCCCAGGCTTGGCGGGGGGGGGGAGCTGTTTTTT	CASSPRLGGGGELFF
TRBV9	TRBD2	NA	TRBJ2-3	TGTGCCAGCTCAAAGAGACTAGCGGGAGGGGAAGATACGCAGTATTTT	CASSKRLAGGEDTQYF
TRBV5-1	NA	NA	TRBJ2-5	TGCGCCAGCAGCCCTGCTGACTATGAGCAGTACTTC	CASSPADYEQYF
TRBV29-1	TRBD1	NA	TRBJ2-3	TGCAGCGTTGAACAGGGGGACAGGGTTAGCACAGATACGCAGTATTTT	CSVEQGDRVSTDTQYF
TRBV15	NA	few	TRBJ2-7	TGTGCCACCAGCAGAGCCTCGGGACGACCAGCCTACGAGCAGTACTTC	CATSRASGRPAYEQYF
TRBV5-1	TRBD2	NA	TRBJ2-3	TGCGCCAGCAGGAGAATTGGGACTAGCGGGGGGACAGATACGCAGTATTTT	CASRRIGTSGGTDTQYF
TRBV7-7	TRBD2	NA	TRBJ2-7	TGTGCTAGCAGCTTTGGACTAGCGGAAAACTACGAGCAGTACTTC	CASSFGLAENYEQYF
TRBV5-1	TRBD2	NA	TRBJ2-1	TGCGCCAGCAGCTTGGTTGTAGCGGGGGGCCCCTACAATGAGCAGTTCTTC	CASSLVVAGGPYNEQFF
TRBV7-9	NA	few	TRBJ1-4	TGTGCCAGCAGCCGCCTCGGGGGGAGGAACAATAATGAAAAACTGTTTTTT	CASSRLGGRNNNEKLFF
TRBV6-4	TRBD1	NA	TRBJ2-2	TGTGCCAGCAGTCCCGACAGGGACACCGGGGAGCTGTTTTTT	CASSPDRDTGELFF
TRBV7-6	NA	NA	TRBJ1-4	TGTGCCAGCAGCCCGGACCAAAATGACGAAAAACTGTTTTTT	CASSPDQNDEKLFF
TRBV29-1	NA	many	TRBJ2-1	TGCAGCGTACGGCCACAGCAGTTCTTC	CSVRPQQFF
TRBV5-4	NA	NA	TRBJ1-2	TGTGCCAGCAGCTACAACGGGATGTATGGCTACACCTTC	CASSYNGMYGYTF
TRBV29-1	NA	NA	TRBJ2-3	TGCAGCGTTGATACCGAACCTCTCCAGGCAGATACGCAGTATTTT	CSVDTEPLQADTQYF
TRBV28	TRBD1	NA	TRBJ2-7	TGTGCCAGCACTATAGACAGGGGCGAGCAGTACTTC	CASTIDRGEQYF
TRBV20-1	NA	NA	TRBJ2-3	TGCAGTGCTATGTACACAGATACGCAGTATTTT	CSAMYTDTQYF
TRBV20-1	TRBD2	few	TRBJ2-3	TGCAGTGCTAAGCAGCTAGCGGGGCTCACAGATACGCAGTATTTT	CSAKQLAGLTDTQYF
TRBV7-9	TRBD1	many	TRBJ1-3	TGTGCCAGCAGCTCCTCGGGACAGGGACACACCATATATTTT	CASSSSGQGHTIYF
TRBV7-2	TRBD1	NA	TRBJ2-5	TGTGCCAGCAGCTTAGGCAGGGGGTTGGGGGAGCAGTACTTC	CASSLGRGLGEQYF
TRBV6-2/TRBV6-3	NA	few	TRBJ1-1	TGTGCCAGCAGTTACTTACCGCGGCGGACTGAAGCTTTCTTT	CASSYLPRRTEAFF
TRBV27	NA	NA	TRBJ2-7	TGTGCCAGCAGTTTATCCAGCGCCACTGGCCCCGAGCAGTACTTC	CASSLSSATGPEQYF
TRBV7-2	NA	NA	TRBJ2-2	TGTGCCAGCAGCTTAGAGCAGGCGAACACCGGGGAGCTGTTTTTT	CASSLEQANTGELFF
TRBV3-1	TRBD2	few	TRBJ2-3	TGTGCCAGCAGCCAAGTCTCGGGAATCCTAGCGGGAGGTTCCGATACGCAGTATTTT	CASSQVSGILAGGSDTQYF
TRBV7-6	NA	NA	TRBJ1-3	TGTGCCAGCAGCCCTCAGACAGGCATCCCTGGAAACACCATATATTTT	CASSPQTGIPGNTIYF
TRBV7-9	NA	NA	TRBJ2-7	TGTGCCAGCACCACTCATCTGAGGGACTACGAGCAGTACTTC	CASTTHLRDYEQYF
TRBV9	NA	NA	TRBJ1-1	TGTGCCAGCAGCGTAGCCGGCAGTAGCACTGAAGCTTTCTTT	CASSVAGSSTEAFF
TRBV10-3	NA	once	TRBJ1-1	TGTGCCATCAGTGAAGGGGGGCTCACTGAAGCTTTCTTT	CAISEGGLTEAFF
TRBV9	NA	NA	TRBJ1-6	TGTGCCAGCAGCGTAGAGACGGATCCTCATTCACCCCTCCACTTT	CASSVETDPHSPLHF
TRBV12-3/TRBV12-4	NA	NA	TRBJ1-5	TGTGCCAGCAGTTCTGGGAATCAGCCCCAGCATTTT	CASSSGNQPQHF
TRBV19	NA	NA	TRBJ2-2	TGTGCCAGTAGTATAGGGGGACTCGGACGGACCGGGGAGCTGTTTTTT	CASSIGGLGRTGELFF
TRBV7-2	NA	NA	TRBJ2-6	TGTGCCAGCAGCTTAACAGGCTCCTCTGGGGCCAACGTCCTGACTTTC	CASSLTGSSGANVLTF
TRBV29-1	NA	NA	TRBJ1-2	TGCAGCGTTGAAGATCTGACGGGGAATGGCTACACCTTC	CSVEDLTGNGYTF
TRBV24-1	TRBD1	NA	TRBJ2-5	TGTGCCACCAGTGATACAGGGGTCCAAGAGACCCAGTACTTC	CATSDTGVQETQYF
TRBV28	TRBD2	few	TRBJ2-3	TGTGCCAGCAGTTTCGGCGGGAGAGGGTACACAGATACGCAGTATTTT	CASSFGGRGYTDTQYF
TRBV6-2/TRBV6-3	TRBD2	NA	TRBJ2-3	TGTGCCAGCAGTGCACTAGCGGGAGGGGCAGATACGCAGTATTTT	CASSALAGGADTQYF
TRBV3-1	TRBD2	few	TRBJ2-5	TGTGCCAGCAGACCCGGGACTAGTCAAGAGACCCAGTACTTC	CASRPGTSQETQYF
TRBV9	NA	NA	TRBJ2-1	TGTGCCAGCAGCCCGGGCTGGCGCAATGAGCAGTTCTTC	CASSPGWRNEQFF
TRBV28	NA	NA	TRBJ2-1	TGTGCCAGCAGTTATGGACTCGGGAGCGGCCCCTACAATGAGCAGTTCTTC	CASSYGLGSGPYNEQFF
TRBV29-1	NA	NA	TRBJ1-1	TGCAGCGTTGTAGGGGGAGATGGGTTGAACACTGAAGCTTTCTTT	CSVVGGDGLNTEAFF
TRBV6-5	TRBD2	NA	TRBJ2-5	TGTGCCAGCACCCTACTAGCGGCTAACGGGGAGACCCAGTACTTC	CASTLLAANGETQYF
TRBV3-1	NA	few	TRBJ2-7	TGTGCCAGCAGCCAAGATCGAGGGGGAGGGTCCTACGAGCAGTACTTC	CASSQDRGGGSYEQYF
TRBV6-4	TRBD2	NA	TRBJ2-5	TGTGCCAGCAGTCAGACTAGCGGGGCCCAAGAGACCCAGTACTTC	CASSQTSGAQETQYF
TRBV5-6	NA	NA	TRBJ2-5	TGTGCCAGCAGCTTGGACTTCTCCAGCGGATACAATGAGCAGTCCTTC	CASSLDFSSGYNEQSF
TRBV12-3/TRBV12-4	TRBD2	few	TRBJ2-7	TGTGCCAGCAGTATAGCGGGAGGGTACGAGCAGTACTTC	CASSIAGGYEQYF